Below are 28 T cell receptor beta chains sequenced from a single sample in a study of early T cells in non-severe SARS-CoV-2 infection. TCRdb passed the 5' RACE reads through MiXCR, listing each CDR3 protein once. The profile shows approximately 68,000 distinct CDR3 sequences, 10% of them singletons. The sequenced sample was whole blood, obtained at baseline. These receptors came from an adult who was a healthcare worker with PCR-confirmed SARS-CoV-2 infection or an uninfected control (not recorded which).

Many counts were recorded for this clonotype. The chain has TRBV11-2 and TRBJ2-7, with 7 bases that match TRBD1. Germline assignment: CDR1 SGHAT and CDR2 FQNNGV. This CDR3 spans 15 amino acids. Trimming removed 7 bases from V and 4 bases from J; junction bases left unmatched: 13. The chain's CDR3 is CASTRAGTVFYEQYF. CDR3 in DNA: TGTGCCAGCACCCGTGCCGGGACAGTATTTTACGAGCAGTACTTC.

Only a few counts were recorded for this clonotype. The chain joins TRBV2 to TRBJ2-7; 9 bases line up with TRBD1. Germline CDR1 SNHLY, CDR2 FYNNEI. The J segment lost 4 bases and the V segment lost 8 bases, leaving 3 bases of the junction unmatched. The CDR3 is 12 residues long. In DNA form, the CDR3 reads TGTGCCAGCCTGGGGACAGGGTACGAGCAGTACTTC. Translated, it gives CASLGTGYEQYF.

This clonotype was observed at least ten times. The V and J genes are TRBV27 and TRBJ1-5; D remains unclear. V was shortened by 6 bases and J by 6 bases, with 9 bases between the two germline ends. Germline V gene sequence: CDR1 MNHEY, CDR2 SMNVEV (reference sequence). The CDR3 spans 12 residues. The CDR3 DNA is TGTGCCAGCAGCCGCTGGGGTCAGCCCCAGCATTTT. It encodes CASSRWGQPQHF.

The chain employs TRBV27 and TRBJ1-2; a weak D match, TRBD1 (6 bases). Germline loops: CDR1 MNHEY, CDR2 SMNVEV (reference sequence). Trimming pared 3 bases from V and 8 bases from J, leaving 13 bases between. This CDR3 has 13 residues. The DNA of the CDR3 is TGTGCCAGCAGTTTTCGGCAGGGGACGGGCTACACCTTC. This sequence encodes CASSFRQGTGYTF.

This clonotype came up a few times. The chain uses TRBV7-9 and TRBJ1-4; 8 bases match TRBD1. Germline values: CDR1 SEHNR, CDR2 FQNEAQ (reference sequence). V was pared by 5 bases and J by 7 bases, with 3 bases of the junction left unmatched. CDR3 size: 13 residues. The CDR3 is CASSTGGFEKLFF. DNA for the CDR3: TGTGCCAGCAGCACAGGGGGATTTGAAAAACTGTTTTTT.

This chain joins TRBV23-1 and TRBJ2-1; the match to TRBD1 covers 10 bases. TRBV23-1 belongs to the ORF category, with a function that is uncertain. The length of the CDR3 is 16 residues. V was clipped by 2 bases and J by 3 bases; unmatched bases: 4. Written as DNA, the CDR3 is TGCGCCAGCAGTCAACGGACAGGGGGTCGCTACAATGAGCAGTTCTTC. Translated: CASSQRTGGRYNEQFF.

This clonotype was detected only a few times. This chain joins TRBV7-3 and TRBJ2-3; TRBD2 might be the D (6 bases). From germline, CDR1 is SGHTA and CDR2 FQGTGA. V lost 2 bases and J lost 2, with 8 bases in between. The CDR3 totals 14 residues. CDR3 sequence (DNA): TGTGCCAGCAGCTTAGGCGGGGCCACAGATACGCAGTATTTT. Its translation: CASSLGGATDTQYF. Full variable domain (missing parts from reference TRBV7-3 and TRBJ2-3): GAGVSQTPSNKVTEKGKYVELRCDPISGHTALYWYRQSLGQGPEFLIYFQGTGAADDSGLPNDRFFAVRPEGSVSTLKIQRTERGDSAVYLCASSLGGATDTQYFGPGTRLTVL.

V is TRBV5-1 and J is TRBJ1-1; 9 bases match TRBD1. V dropped 5 bases and J dropped 1; count of bases not matched to a gene: 9. CDR1 and CDR2 from the germline V gene are SGHRS and YFSETQ. The CDR3 runs to 16 residues. The CDR3 DNA is TGCGCCAGCAGACAATATCCGGGACAGGGGAACACTGAAGCTTTCTTT. Its translation: CASRQYPGQGNTEAFF. The full variable domain, completed using reference TRBV5-1 and TRBJ1-1, is KAGVTQTPRYLIKTRGQQVTLSCSPISGHRSVSWYQQTPGQGLQFLFEYFSETQRNKGNFPGRFSGRQFSNSRSEMNVSTLELGDSALYLCASRQYPGQGNTEAFFGQGTRLTVV.

The chain is built from TRBV11-2 and TRBJ2-3; D tentatively reads TRBD1 or TRBD2 (5 bases each). V lost 1 base, J lost 0 bases, and 14 bases lay in between. The CDR3 extends over 17 amino acids. CDR1 and CDR2 (germline): SGHAT, FQNNGV. The CDR3 region is CASSLVGPVPSTDTQYF. For the CDR3, the DNA is TGTGCCAGCAGCTTAGTGGGACCAGTTCCCAGCACAGATACGCAGTATTTT.

This clonotype was observed once. The DNA of the CDR3 is TGCGCCAGCACGGGGGGAACCACAGATACGCAGTATTTT. Translation gives CASTGGTTDTQYF. This sequence joins TRBV5-1 and TRBJ2-3; 7 bases are shared with TRBD2. Germline loops: CDR1 SGHRS, CDR2 YFSETQ. J lost 2 bases, V lost 6 bases, and 3 bases had no gene match. The CDR3 has 13 residues.

This clonotype has more than one count but fewer than ten. The V gene is TRBV3-1, the J gene TRBJ2-7; 11 bases match TRBD2. V lost 8 bases to trimming and J lost 4 bases; unmatched junction nucleotides: 13. The CDR3 has 16 residues. The germline CDR1 and CDR2 sequences are LGHDT and YNNKEL (reference sequence). CDR3 nucleotides: TGTGCCAGCTCTCAAGCCCATAGCGGGGGGGCGTACGAGCAGTACTTC. Amino acid sequence: CASSQAHSGGAYEQYF.

In this sample, this clonotype turned up a few times. In nucleotides, the CDR3 is TGTGCCAGCAGCCCGGGAATCTATGAGCAGTTCTTC. Translation gives CASSPGIYEQFF. The chain employs TRBV7-8 and TRBJ2-1; a weak D match, TRBD2 (5 bases). The germline gives CDR1 SGHVS, CDR2 FQNEAQ. CDR3 size: 12 residues. V lost 5 bases, J lost 8 bases, and 10 bases lay in between.

V gene TRBV7-9 combines with J gene TRBJ1-1; TRBD1 is a possible D gene (6 bases). CDR1 SEHNR and CDR2 FQNEAQ come from the germline V gene (reference sequence). The germline V and J ends were trimmed by 4 bases and 1 base, with 10 bases remaining between them. The CDR3 contains 14 residues. The CDR3 sequence is CASSYREGNTEAFF. The CDR3 DNA reads TGTGCCAGCAGCTACAGGGAAGGGAACACTGAAGCTTTCTTT.

This clonotype was picked up a small number of times. V is TRBV9 and J is TRBJ2-3, with D possibly TRBD1 on 6 matching bases. The CDR3 length is 14 residues. V dropped 0 bases and J dropped 3 bases, with 8 bases sitting between them. Germline CDR1 reads SGDLS; CDR2 reads YYNGEE. The CDR3 nucleotides read TGTGCCAGCAGCGTAGGAGACAGGACAGATACGCAGTATTTT. This gives the protein CASSVGDRTDTQYF.

This clonotype was seen only a few times. The V call is TRBV18, the J call TRBJ2-5; TRBD2 agrees at 10 bases. The germline V gene has CDR1 KGHSH and CDR2 LQKENI. This CDR3 comprises 16 residues. V dropped 3 bases and J dropped 4; count of bases not matched to a gene: 8. The CDR3 loop reads CASSPPGTSDGETQYF. The CDR3 bases are TGTGCCAGCTCACCTCCCGGGACTAGCGACGGAGAGACCCAGTACTTC.

This clonotype appeared many times. The rearrangement joins TRBV7-6 to TRBJ2-3; 10 bases are shared with TRBD2. Germline V gene data show CDR1 as SGHVS and CDR2 as FNYEAQ. This CDR3 spans 16 amino acids. Losses at the gene ends were 2 bases for V and 4 bases for J; bases not matched to a gene: 6. The CDR3 region is CASSLTSGVPADTQYF. As DNA, the CDR3 is TGTGCCAGCAGCTTAACTAGCGGGGTCCCCGCAGATACGCAGTATTTT.

The V and J genes are TRBV6-4 and TRBJ1-1; no clear D gene. CDR3 length: 11 amino acids. Germline lookup yields CDR1 MRHNA and CDR2 SNTAGT. The germline V and J ends were trimmed by 6 bases and 8 bases, with 10 bases remaining between them. CDR3 sequence reads: CASRDGKEAFF. Here the CDR3 DNA reads TGTGCCAGCAGAGACGGCAAAGAAGCTTTCTTT.

The genes are TRBV6-2 or TRBV6-3 and TRBJ2-3, with D perhaps TRBD1 (5 bases). The CDR3 contains 16 residues. V dropped 6 bases and J dropped 4 bases, with 20 bases sitting between them. Germline V gene sequence: CDR1 MNHEY, CDR2 SVGEGT. CDR3 residues: CASSEHQGFRADTQYF. CDR3 bases: TGTGCCAGCAGCGAACACCAGGGTTTCAGGGCAGATACGCAGTATTTT.

This clonotype was detected only a few times. The chain couples TRBV15 to TRBJ2-3; 7 positions agree with TRBD2. This CDR3 is 15 amino acids long. The junction had 6 bases not matched to a gene; V was cut back by 1 base and J by 5 bases. Germline CDR1 is LNHNV and CDR2 is YYDKDF (reference sequence). The CDR3 nucleotides are TGTGCCACCAGCAGAGTGTCGGGGGGTATAGATACGCAGTATTTT. It codes for CATSRVSGGIDTQYF.

Only a few counts were recorded for this clonotype. Germline and junction disagree at one end, which may indicate a read error. The V and J genes are TRBV6-6 and TRBJ2-2; 7 bases map to TRBD1. Germline V gene lookup returns CDR1 MNHNY and CDR2 SVGAGI (reference sequence). The CDR3 extends over 16 amino acids. The CDR3 nucleotides are TGTGCCAGCAGTCTGCCGGGACAGAGGGACACCGGAGAGCTGTTTTTT. Its protein is CASSLPGQRDTGELFF.

This clonotype was counted between two and nine times. V and J are TRBV5-1 and TRBJ1-3; tentatively, D is TRBD1 (6 bases). V shed 3 bases and J shed 0 bases, with 10 bases lying between them. The CDR3 is made up of 15 amino acids. CDR1 SGHRS and CDR2 YFSETQ come from the germline V gene. Here the CDR3 reads CASSWDISSGNTIYF. CDR3 bases: TGCGCCAGCAGCTGGGACATCTCCTCTGGAAACACCATATATTTT.

This clonotype was counted many times. The chain uses TRBV10-3 and TRBJ1-1, with TRBD1 matching 7 bases. The CDR3 sequence is 17 residues long. The trim removed 3 bases at V and 0 bases at J, leaving 10 bases unmatched. Germline V lookup: CDR1 ENHRY, CDR2 SYGVKD. CDR3 nucleotides: TGTGCCATCAGTGATCCCCGGGACAGCCCTATGAACACTGAAGCTTTCTTT. Encoded protein: CAISDPRDSPMNTEAFF.

Only a few counts were recorded for this clonotype. The gene calls are TRBV7-9 and TRBJ1-1, with a possible D match to TRBD1 (5 bases). Germline loops: CDR1 SEHNR, CDR2 FQNEAQ (reference sequence). The CDR3 is 16 residues long. The V end lost 5 bases, the J end lost 5 bases, and 21 bases lay between the germline ends. The chain's CDR3 is CASSPRGGLEITEAFF. The CDR3 DNA is TGTGCCAGCAGCCCCCGGGGGGGACTGGAGATTACTGAAGCTTTCTTT.

This clonotype was seen many times. The chain joins TRBV11-2 to TRBJ2-4; D possibly corresponds to TRBD2 (6 bases). Looked up from germline, CDR1 is SGHAT and CDR2 is FQNNGV. The CDR3 is 12 residues long. Trimming stripped 2 bases from V and 9 bases from J, with 8 bases between. CDR3 nucleotides: TGTGCCAGCAGCTTACTAGCGCGCATTCAGTACTTC. Protein: CASSLLARIQYF.

This clonotype was seen repeatedly, ten times or more. This chain connects TRBV7-2 to TRBJ2-7, with 9 bases lining up with TRBD1. Germline V gives CDR1 SGHTA, CDR2 FQGNSA. The CDR3 consists of 15 residues. The trim removed 0 bases at V and 7 bases at J, leaving 7 bases unmatched. The CDR3 DNA is TGTGCCAGCAGCTTAGCGAGGACAGGGGTTGGGGAGCAGTACTTC. Protein sequence: CASSLARTGVGEQYF.

This clonotype has ten or more counts. The J gene is TRBJ2-7, the V gene TRBV7-8, with TRBD1 matching 10 bases. The CDR3 contains 16 residues. From germline, CDR1 is SGHVS and CDR2 FQNEAQ. V gave up 5 bases and J gave up 0 bases; unmatched junction bases: 7. The CDR3 loop reads CASSARTGGPSYEQYF. DNA for the CDR3: TGTGCCAGCAGCGCAAGGACAGGGGGTCCCTCCTACGAGCAGTACTTC.

This clonotype was seen many times. The CDR3 sequence is CASSWDRSNQPQHF. The CDR3 DNA is TGTGCCAGCAGTTGGGACCGATCTAATCAGCCCCAGCATTTT. The chain carries TRBV2 and TRBJ1-5; tentative D call: TRBD1 (5 bases). The CDR3 covers 14 residues. With 5 bases removed from V and 4 bases from J, the gap between germline ends came to 12 bases. Germline V gene sequence: CDR1 SNHLY, CDR2 FYNNEI.

This chain uses TRBV7-7 with TRBJ2-2; D unclear. This CDR3 region has 13 residues. V was cut by 6 bases and J by 1 base, with 6 bases left in between. Germline V gene lookup returns CDR1 SSHAT and CDR2 FNYEAQ (reference sequence). CDR3 bases: TGTGCCAGCAGTCCGAAGAACACCGGGGAGCTGTTTTTT. As protein: CASSPKNTGELFF. Full variable domain (remainder filled in from reference TRBV7-7 and TRBJ2-2): GAGVSQSPRYKVTKRGQDVTLRCDPISSHATLYWYQQALGQGPEFLTYFNYEAQPDKSGLPSDRFSAERPEGSISTLTIQRTEQRDSAMYRCASSPKNTGELFFGEGSRLTVL.